This T cell receptor beta chain was retrieved from a study of radiation and T cells in renal cell carcinoma. Study in general: Nephrectomy followed 15 Gy stereotactic body radiation by 4 weeks. Whole-study findings and limits: Pretreatment tumor biopsies were lacking, so baseline clonotypes are unknown. Top tumor clonotypes rose in blood 2 weeks post-radiation, then contracted.

On this clone itself: Its antigen remains unknown.

Time point meaning: baseline pretreatment blood. Stated treatment: 15 Gy SBRT to primary tumor, nephrectomy 4 weeks later. TCRdb's copy holds only in-frame clones and misses some; the assay was immunoSEQ multiplex PCR. The table has about 49,000 clones, roughly four fifths seen once; the top ten hold around 31%. The CDR3 runs 15 residues. V dropped 0 bases and J dropped 4; count of bases not matched to a gene: 1. Germline V CDR1 and CDR2: SGHAT, FQNNGV. This receptor was obtained from a woman in her 70s with renal cell carcinoma. Source: blood, taken from a patient whose treatment included radiotherapy and nephrectomy. The chain employs TRBV11-2 and TRBJ2-3; TRBD2 aligns across 10 bases. CDR3 nucleotides: TGTGCCAGCAGCTTAGAACTAGCGGGGCCAGATACGCAGTATTTT. It encodes CASSLELAGPDTQYF.